This T cell receptor beta chain was identified during a study of T cell responses to AZD1222 COVID-19 vaccine. Overall study context: Second-dose intervals of approximately 4 or approximately 12 weeks were pooled. Overall study findings and caveats: Spike-specific TCR breadth and depth went up after people got two AZD1222 doses. Only six people who got AZD1222 tested seropositive at baseline. No day 14 peak samples; only post-peak repertoires were characterized.

This CDR3 spans 16 amino acids. Germline CDR1 and CDR2: SEHNR and FQNEAQ (reference sequence). V lost 5 bases to trimming and J lost 4 bases, with 18 bases between them. About this clone: No antigen is known for it.

Here immunoSEQ multiplex PCR was the method, and the copy in TCRdb shows in-frame clones only, minus some. The sample has about 130,000 clones, 93% seen once; the top ten hold under 6.5%. Sequencing was performed on peripheral blood, taken on day 0 of AZD1222 vaccination. The origin of this receptor is an adult in good health. The chain has TRBV7-9 and TRBJ1-3; D possibly corresponds to TRBD1 (6 bases). This CDR3 reads CASSPLYRVSGNTIYF. Written as DNA, the CDR3 is TGTGCCAGCAGCCCCCTCTACAGGGTTTCGGGAAACACCATATATTTT.